This T cell receptor beta chain is from a study of graft-versus-host responses after intestinal transplantation. Study as a whole: Recipients received multivisceral, liver-intestinal, or isolated intestinal transplants. Points from the study as a whole: GvH clones detected in recipient marrow included some appearing first in ileum or blood.

The CDR3 extends over 15 amino acids. V was pared by 6 bases and J by 1 base, with 16 bases between. Germline V lookup: CDR1 LNHDA, CDR2 SQIVND (reference sequence). Libraries were prepared by immunoSEQ multiplex PCR; TCRdb keeps only in-frame clonotypes and omits some of them. The data contain some 45,000 clones, about 95% of them singletons. Details on this clone: What it recognizes is unknown.

This TCR derives from a human patient who received an intestinal transplant, so some T cells may come from the graft donor. The chain employs TRBV19 and TRBJ2-7; D is possibly TRBD1 or TRBD2 (7 bases each). This specimen was PBMCs, taken approximately 360 days after intestinal transplant. CDR3 sequence reads: CASSDPRGGSYEQYF. CDR3 bases: TGTGCCAGTAGCGATCCCAGGGGGGGGTCCTACGAGCAGTACTTC.